Presented here are 13 T cell receptor beta chains from one specimen sequenced in a study of blood T cell repertoires in COVID-19. Data came from immunoSEQ multiplex PCR; TCRdb stores just in-frame clones and leaves some out. Here the sample spans about 160,000 clones, about 85% being singletons. Sequencing was done on a sample of peripheral blood. The receptors originated from a man between 65 and 85 years old who had recovered from COVID-19.

The chain recombines TRBV11-3 with TRBJ2-1; tentatively, D is TRBD1 (5 bases). The CDR3 consists of 15 residues. Trimming took off 7 bases at V and 5 bases at J, with 18 bases between the two ends. The germline gives CDR1 SGHNT, CDR2 YENEEA. CDR3 sequence: CASTHGPGSNNEQFF. The CDR3 nucleotides are TGTGCCAGCACTCATGGGCCAGGGTCAAACAATGAGCAGTTCTTC.

The rearrangement uses TRBV28 and TRBJ2-7, with unresolved D. CDR1 and CDR2 (germline): MDHEN, SYDVKM. With 4 bases removed from V and 3 bases from J, the gap between germline ends came to 13 bases. The CDR3 consists of 14 residues. CDR3 nucleotides: TGTGCCAGCAGTTCGCCGAGAGGCCTCTACGAGCAGTACTTC. Residues: CASSSPRGLYEQYF.

The chain couples TRBV18 to TRBJ2-1, with a weak D call TRBD2 (5 bases). This CDR3 region has 13 residues. Germline values: CDR1 KGHSH, CDR2 LQKENI. Trimming cost V 4 bases and J 3 bases, with 7 bases left between them. CDR3 residues: CASSLTSYNEQFF. In nucleotides, the CDR3 is TGTGCCAGCTCACTTACTAGCTACAATGAGCAGTTCTTC.

The chain links TRBV5-1 to TRBJ1-1; 11 positions agree with TRBD1. With 4 bases clipped from V and 4 bases from J, the junction kept 3 bases outside the gene matches. The CDR3 totals 14 residues. In germline, CDR1 is SGHRS, CDR2 YFSETQ. The CDR3 reads CASSGGTGGTEAFF. As DNA, the CDR3 is TGCGCCAGCAGCGGCGGGACAGGGGGCACTGAAGCTTTCTTT.

The table lists this clone with many counts. This chain uses TRBV9 with TRBJ2-7; D may be TRBD1 (6 bases). Trimming stripped 0 bases from V and 3 bases from J, with 10 bases between. Per the germline V gene, CDR1 is SGDLS and CDR2 is YYNGEE. This CDR3 region has 14 residues. The CDR3 is CASSVEWTDYEQYF. Here the CDR3 DNA reads TGTGCCAGCAGCGTAGAGTGGACAGACTACGAGCAGTACTTC.

The rearrangement joins TRBV6-5 to TRBJ1-5; no clear D. V was shortened by 2 bases and J by 5 bases, with 7 bases between the two germline ends. Germline lookup yields CDR1 MNHEY and CDR2 SVGAGI. The CDR3 loop spans 13 amino acids. The CDR3 bases are TGTGCCAGCAGTTACGAACAGTATCAGCCCCAGCATTTT. Its translation: CASSYEQYQPQHF.

This clone was picked up one time. CDR3 sequence (DNA): TGTGCCAGCAGTTATAAACAGGGCTCCGGCTACACCTTC. This sequence encodes CASSYKQGSGYTF. The chain links TRBV12-3 or TRBV12-4 to TRBJ1-2, with D possibly TRBD1 on 6 matching bases. Trimming shortened V by 4 bases and J by 8 bases, and 14 bases separated the two germline ends. This CDR3 comprises 13 residues.

This clone has just a few counts. The chain links TRBV10-3 to TRBJ2-5; TRBD2 aligns across 7 bases. Germline V gives CDR1 ENHRY, CDR2 SYGVKD. The CDR3 runs 15 residues. V was pared by 2 bases and J by 2 bases, with 5 bases of the junction left unmatched. CDR3 DNA sequence: TGTGCCATCAGTGAGGTGGCTAGCGGTCAAGAGACCCAGTACTTC. This encodes CAISEVASGQETQYF.

The chain uses TRBV6-5 and TRBJ2-7; the match to TRBD2 covers 11 bases. The germline gives CDR1 MNHEY, CDR2 SVGAGI. V lost 2 bases, J lost 5 bases, and 5 bases stayed unmatched. CDR3 length: 15 amino acids. The CDR3 sequence: CASSYGLAGFDEQYF. The CDR3 coding sequence is TGTGCCAGCAGTTACGGACTAGCGGGTTTCGACGAGCAGTACTTC.

Note on this clone: One end of the junction does not line up with germline, which may come from a read error. J is TRBJ2-1 and V is TRBV6-1; possibly TRBD2 for D (5 bases). Germline values: CDR1 MNHNS, CDR2 SASEGT. The CDR3 runs 12 residues. The CDR3 region has the DNA TGTGCCAGCAGTGAAGCGCCGGGGTCCCTGATCTTC. It encodes CASSEAPGSLIF.

About this clone itself: Other nucleotide sequences from this sample produce the same CDR3. The gene calls are TRBV19 and TRBJ2-1; D may be TRBD2 (6 bases). V shed 3 bases and J shed 3 bases, with 12 bases lying between them. CDR1 is LNHDA and CDR2 is SQIVND in the germline V gene (reference sequence). The CDR3 sequence is 15 residues long. CDR3 nucleotides: TGTGCCAGTAGTATGCCCAGCGGGCTCTACAATGAGCAGTTCTTC. Protein product: CASSMPSGLYNEQFF.

This rearrangement joins TRBV11-2 to TRBJ2-3; 9 bases match TRBD2. Germline V CDR1 and CDR2: SGHAT, FQNNGV. V gave up 3 bases and J gave up 6 bases; unmatched junction bases: 7. The CDR3 length is 15 residues. CDR3 region: CASSFSGSEEDTQYF. For the CDR3, the DNA is TGTGCCAGCAGCTTTAGCGGGAGTGAGGAGGATACGCAGTATTTT. The whole variable domain, filled in from reference TRBV11-2 and TRBJ2-3, reads EAGVAQSPRYKIIEKRQSVAFWCNPISGHATLYWYQQILGQGPKLLIQFQNNGVVDDSQLPKDRFSAERLKGVDSTLKIQPAKLEDSAVYLCASSFSGSEEDTQYFGPGTRLTVL.

The V and J genes are TRBV25-1 and TRBJ1-3; D call uncertain. Germline lookup yields CDR1 MGHDK and CDR2 SYGVNS. The CDR3 sequence is 15 residues long. V was pared by 7 bases and J by 1 base, with 14 bases between. This CDR3 reads CASIRRLTSGNTIYF. Written as DNA, the CDR3 is TGTGCCAGCATCCGCCGGTTAACTTCTGGAAACACCATATATTTT.